This T cell receptor beta chain emerged from a study of cytomegalovirus exposure and HLA in healthy donors. The primer mix had 60 Vbeta and 13 Jbeta primers. The table came from immunoSEQ multiplex PCR; TCRdb's copy has only in-frame clones and leaves some out. Counted here are some 90,000 clones, 60% to 80% occurring once; the ten biggest clones make up roughly a quarter. CDR3 length: 14 amino acids. The J segment lost 5 bases and the V segment lost 3 bases, leaving 3 bases of the junction unmatched. Per the germline V gene, CDR1 is SEHNR and CDR2 is FQNEAQ (reference sequence). Notes on the study in general: Presence/absence analyses supposed approximately even sequencing depth among donors. According to reports, the classifier identified cytomegalovirus status with high specificity and sensitivity. Previous analysis showed most TCR beta V segments were productive about 87% or about 30% of the time.

With regard to this clone: Its antigen is unidentified.

The rearrangement links TRBV7-9 to TRBJ2-1; 8 bases are a match to TRBD2. The clonotype was recovered from a woman in her forties or fifties in good health and CMV-seropositive. The specimen sequenced was PBMCs. CDR3 DNA: TGTGCCAGCAGCTTGGGACTAGAGAACAATGAGCAGTTCTTC. Protein product: CASSLGLENNEQFF.